This T cell receptor (beta chain) came from a study of blood T cell repertoires in COVID-19. Study-level background: T cells, B-cell-depleted T cells, or PBMCs supplied cDNA or gDNA.

Source study methods: Quantification of nucleated cells was approximated via reference gene primer amplification. The protocol was immunoSEQ multiplex PCR, while the TCRdb copy is restricted to in-frame clones and leaves out a portion. V, J and clone size derive from that table, while D and trimming were established from the DNA sequence. The data show approximately 110,000 clones, 88% seen once. The receptor was isolated from a woman in her forties or fifties with active or convalescent COVID-19. The source material was peripheral blood.

The CDR3 reads CASSVDRVVAFF. In nucleotides, the CDR3 is TGCGCCAGCAGCGTCGACAGGGTGGTAGCTTTCTTT. The chain recombines TRBV5-1 with TRBJ1-1, with 7 bases identical to TRBD1. The CDR3 length is 12 residues. The germline V gene has CDR1 SGHRS and CDR2 YFSETQ. With 4 bases clipped from V and 10 bases from J, the junction kept 7 bases outside the gene matches.